The 2 T cell receptor beta chains given below trace back to one sample, sequenced in a study of blood T cell repertoires in COVID-19. The protocol was immunoSEQ multiplex PCR, while the TCRdb copy is restricted to in-frame clones and leaves out a portion. The sample consists of around 190,000 clones, roughly four fifths of them appearing once. Sequencing was carried out using peripheral blood. The receptors originated from a human donor in a cohort sampled during active COVID-19.

V usage is TRBV9 and J usage is TRBJ2-3; 7 positions match TRBD2. Trimming took 2 bases from V and 5 from J; bases not matched to a gene: 5. Germline V lookup: CDR1 SGDLS, CDR2 YYNGEE. The CDR3 length is 14 residues. CDR3 amino acids: CASSVSGGRDTQYF. In nucleotides, the CDR3 is TGTGCCAGCAGCGTTTCGGGGGGAAGAGATACGCAGTATTTT.

This chain uses TRBV5-1 with TRBJ2-7, with TRBD2 matching 8 bases. CDR1 and CDR2 from the germline V gene are SGHRS and YFSETQ. With V trimmed by 1 base and J by 4 bases, 13 bases remained unmatched. The CDR3 consists of 17 residues. The CDR3 region is CASSLKDAGLERYEQYF. As DNA, the CDR3 is TGCGCCAGCAGCTTGAAAGACGCGGGACTAGAGAGGTACGAGCAGTACTTC.